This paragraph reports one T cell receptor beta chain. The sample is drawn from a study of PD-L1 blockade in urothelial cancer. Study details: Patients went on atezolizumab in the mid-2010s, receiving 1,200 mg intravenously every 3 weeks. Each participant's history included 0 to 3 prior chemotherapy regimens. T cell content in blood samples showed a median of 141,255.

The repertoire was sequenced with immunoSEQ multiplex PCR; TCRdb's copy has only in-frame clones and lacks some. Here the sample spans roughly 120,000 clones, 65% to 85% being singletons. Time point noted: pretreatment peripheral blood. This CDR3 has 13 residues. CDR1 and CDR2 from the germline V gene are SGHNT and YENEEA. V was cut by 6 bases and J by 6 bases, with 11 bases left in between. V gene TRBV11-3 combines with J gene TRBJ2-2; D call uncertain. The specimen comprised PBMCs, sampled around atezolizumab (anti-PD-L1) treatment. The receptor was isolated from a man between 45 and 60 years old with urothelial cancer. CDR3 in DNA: TGTGCCAGCAGAGACTCCGTTGCCGGGGAGCTGTTTTTT. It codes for CASRDSVAGELFF.